The 10 T cell receptor beta chains below all came from one sample that was sequenced in a study of blood T cell repertoires in COVID-19. Clones were sequenced by immunoSEQ multiplex PCR, and TCRdb holds only the in-frame ones, with some missing. Here the sample spans about 400,000 clones, 70% to 90% being singletons. Sequencing was performed on PBMCs or T cells enriched from blood (not recorded which). The receptors originated from a woman aged 40 to 50 with acute COVID-19.

The chain recombines TRBV5-4 with TRBJ2-1; 8 bases match TRBD2. CDR3 length: 15 amino acids. Germline loops: CDR1 SGHNT, CDR2 YYREEE (reference sequence). V trimming: 1 base; J trimming: 12 bases; junction bases outside the gene matches: 12. In nucleotides, the CDR3 is TGTGCCAGCAGCTTGCCCCCAGCGGGGGTACCAACGCAGTTCTTC. Translated: CASSLPPAGVPTQFF.

The chain combines TRBV5-1 with TRBJ2-3, with 7 bases that match TRBD1. V was pared by 0 bases and J by 2 bases, with 3 bases of the junction left unmatched. This CDR3 is 15 amino acids long. The germline CDR1 and CDR2 sequences are SGHRS and YFSETQ. The CDR3 here is CASSLGQGNTDTQYF. The CDR3 bases are TGCGCCAGCAGCTTGGGACAGGGAAACACAGATACGCAGTATTTT. Full variable domain (rest looked up from reference TRBV5-1 and TRBJ2-3): KAGVTQTPRYLIKTRGQQVTLSCSPISGHRSVSWYQQTPGQGLQFLFEYFSETQRNKGNFPGRFSGRQFSNSRSEMNVSTLELGDSALYLCASSLGQGNTDTQYFGPGTRLTVL.

The chain recombines TRBV11-2 with TRBJ2-5; 7 bases are a match to TRBD1. The CDR3 extends over 14 amino acids. Germline CDR1 and CDR2: SGHAT and FQNNGV. V shed 5 bases and J 1 base; nucleotides not matched to a gene: 4. CDR3 residues: CASSTDRVQETQYF. CDR3 coding DNA: TGTGCCAGCAGCACCGACAGGGTCCAAGAGACCCAGTACTTC.

This clone was counted once. This sequence joins TRBV11-2 and TRBJ2-1; a possible D gene is TRBD2 (5 bases). The germline V gene has CDR1 SGHAT and CDR2 FQNNGV. This CDR3 has 13 amino acids. Trimming left V 5 bases short and J 7 bases short, with 12 bases between. The CDR3 bases are TGTGCCAGCAGCGCCCAACTAGGGAATGAGCAGTTCTTC. This sequence encodes CASSAQLGNEQFF. The complete variable domain, with remaining parts taken from reference TRBV11-2 and TRBJ2-1, reads EAGVAQSPRYKIIEKRQSVAFWCNPISGHATLYWYQQILGQGPKLLIQFQNNGVVDDSQLPKDRFSAERLKGVDSTLKIQPAKLEDSAVYLCASSAQLGNEQFFGPGTRLTVL.

V and J are TRBV13 and TRBJ2-1, with 8 nucleotides matching TRBD1. The V gene end was trimmed by 4 bases and the J gene end by 15 bases; junction bases not matched to a gene: 8. The CDR3 runs 12 residues. The germline V gene encodes CDR1 PRHDT and CDR2 FYEKMQ (reference sequence). CDR3 DNA: TGTGCCAGCAGCTCCAATCGACAGGGGTCGTTCTTC. As protein: CASSSNRQGSFF.

This chain uses TRBV24-1 with TRBJ2-5, with 10 bases matching TRBD2. The CDR3 covers 13 residues. Germline lookup yields CDR1 KGHDR and CDR2 SFDVKD. With V trimmed by 9 bases and J by 4 bases, 4 bases remained unmatched. The CDR3 nucleotides are TGTGCCACCGCCGGGACTAGCGCAGAGACCCAGTACTTC. Translation gives CATAGTSAETQYF.

The V and J genes are TRBV29-1 and TRBJ1-2, with 8 bases lining up with TRBD1. J was trimmed by 8 bases and V by 7 bases; bases with no gene match: 6. CDR1 is SQVTM and CDR2 is ANQGSEA in the germline V gene. The CDR3 spans 11 residues. Here the CDR3 reads CSGRQGLGYTF. The CDR3 region has the DNA TGCAGCGGCCGACAGGGGTTGGGCTACACCTTC. The entire variable domain, with the rest obtained from reference TRBV29-1 and TRBJ1-2, is as follows: SAVISQKPSRDICQRGTSLTIQCQVDSQVTMMFWYRQQPGQSLTLIATANQGSEATYESGFVIDKFPISRPNLTFSTLTVSNMSPEDSSIYLCSGRQGLGYTFGSGTRLTVV.

The rearrangement joins TRBV30 to TRBJ2-1; 15 bases are shared with TRBD2. This CDR3 contains 19 residues. The junction had 16 bases not matched to a gene; V was cut back by 1 base and J by 9 bases. In germline, CDR1 is GTSNPN, CDR2 SVGIG (reference sequence). DNA for the CDR3: TGTGCCTGGAGTGCCCGGACTAGCGGGGGGGCCCCCCTCAGGGTTGAGCAGTTCTTC. This sequence encodes CAWSARTSGGAPLRVEQFF.

This chain connects TRBV7-9 to TRBJ2-1; D is possibly TRBD2 (6 bases). Trimming took 5 bases from V and 4 from J, leaving 27 bases between them. The germline V gene has CDR1 SEHNR and CDR2 FQNEAQ (reference sequence). The CDR3 runs 19 residues. CDR3 protein: CASSEHRDFPLPSYNEQFF. The CDR3 DNA follows: TGTGCCAGCAGCGAGCACCGGGACTTCCCGTTACCCAGTTACAATGAGCAGTTCTTC.

The rearrangement joins TRBV19 to TRBJ2-7; D is possibly TRBD1 (6 bases). V dropped 7 bases and J dropped 6 bases, with 19 bases sitting between them. Germline V gene sequence: CDR1 LNHDA, CDR2 SQIVND (reference sequence). The CDR3 extends over 14 amino acids. CDR3 nucleotides: TGTGCCAGTACCCCCGGCAGGGGCCCTTCCGAGCAGTACTTC. The encoded protein is CASTPGRGPSEQYF.